This paragraph covers one TCR beta chain sequence. This clonotype is medium-sized (0.01 to 0.1%). This clone's antigen is unknown. Per-base qualities were not stored, and no clone one base away is much larger. In a library made to pick up alpha chains, this beta chain is a stray read with a size that means little. Taken with the paper, the label for time point translates to: sample taken at primary tumor resection. The donors were some 76 patients from the lung TRACERx cohort who had early-stage, untreated non-small cell lung cancer. For TCR sequencing, whole RNA was extracted from tumor and nontumor lung tissue, or from cryopreserved PBMC samples, and no cell sorting was done. Patients were selected for TCR sequencing only if sufficient RNA was available from at least two tumor regions. Tumor and adjacent nontumor lung specimens were reviewed by a lung pathologist before selection. The source of the sample is a study of spatial heterogeneity in lung cancer (dated by TCRdb to the late 2010s). Describing the broader study: More beta-chain than alpha-chain transcripts were consistently detected, likely reflecting higher beta-chain transcript abundance. In the raw uncorrected reads, each unique combination of TCR and UMI appeared on average more than ten times. Both alpha and beta chains were TCR-sequenced in samples taken at surgery, namely 220 tumor regions, 61 to 65 matched nontumor lung samples and around 53 PBMC samples. In non-small cell lung cancer, the study made a quantitative comparison of TCR alpha and beta repertoires among multiple tumor regions, matched nontumor lung and blood. TCR transcript counts in tumor regions correlated strongly with a T cell transcriptional module score from matched bulk RNA-seq. The study linked features of the TCR repertoire to counts of nonsynonymous mutations, which were determined by whole-exome sequencing of tumor tissue.

Broader findings and caveats from the paper: A correlation was observed between the number of expanded intratumoral alpha and beta TCRs and the tumor nonsynonymous mutation count. The count of ubiquitous expanded TCRs correlated with the count of ubiquitous nonsynonymous mutations, and the count of regional expanded TCRs correlated with the count of regional nonsynonymous mutations. TCR-seq was estimated to cover only approximately 7% of tumor T cells for alpha chains and around 13% for beta chains. Confirming at a functional level the hypothesis that regional TCRs recognize regional mutations was considered to require additional single-cell paired TCR alpha and beta sequencing.

Libraries were made using 5' RACE. The sample was run on a NextSeq 500. To allow correction of PCR and sequencing errors, the TCR library protocol tagged every TCR cDNA molecule with a unique molecular identifier. For the original study's pipeline: TCR identification, UMI-based error correction and CDR3 extraction were performed with Decombinator tools. TCRs above a frequency of 2 per 1,000, corresponding to the top 1% of the tumor frequency distribution, were defined as expanded. Expanded tumor TCRs statistically deemed absent (corrected P<0.05) from at least one tumor region were classed as regional, and all other expanded tumor TCRs were classed as ubiquitous. Each repertoire was subsampled 100 times to 5,000 TCRs, after which Renyi diversity was computed with the R vegan package. CDR3 similarity networks were built from amino acid triplet string-kernel similarity, with CDR3s being connected when pairwise similarity was above 0.82. TCRdb trimmed the raw reads at Q25, called clones with MiXCR and kept productive beta chains. Rows with one shared CDR3 protein collapse into an entry with the most common genes and DNA. The V and J calls follow TCRdb's processing rather than the paper's. The sample has over 1,000 distinct CDR3 sequences on record, less than 20% of them singletons. The ten most abundant clones make up around 13% of the sample.

The CDR1 and CDR2 encoded by the germline V gene are SGHTA and FQGNSA. V is reduced by 1 base and J by 8 bases, leaving a spacing of 13 bases between them. Inclusive of the bounding cysteine and phenylalanine, the CDR3 is 14 residues long. CDR3 DNA only is kept here, 42 bases in frame from base 1. This specimen consisted of lung tumor tissue, obtained at surgery. This receptor was identified in a female donor with early-stage non-small cell lung cancer. The chain was built from TRBV7-2 and TRBJ2-3, with the D gene uncertain. Here the CDR3 is given as CASSLDRVGSTQYF. The DNA is TGTGCCAGCAGCTTAGATCGAGTTGGAAGTACGCAGTATTTT. Outside the CDR3, residues come from the reference TRBV7-2 and TRBJ2-3 proteins, so the full variable domain is: GAGVSQSPSNKVTEKGKDVELRCDPISGHTALYWYRQSLGQGLEFLIYFQGNSAPDKSGLPSDRFSAERTGGSVSTLTIQRTQQEDSAVYLCASSLDRVGSTQYFGPGTRLTVL.